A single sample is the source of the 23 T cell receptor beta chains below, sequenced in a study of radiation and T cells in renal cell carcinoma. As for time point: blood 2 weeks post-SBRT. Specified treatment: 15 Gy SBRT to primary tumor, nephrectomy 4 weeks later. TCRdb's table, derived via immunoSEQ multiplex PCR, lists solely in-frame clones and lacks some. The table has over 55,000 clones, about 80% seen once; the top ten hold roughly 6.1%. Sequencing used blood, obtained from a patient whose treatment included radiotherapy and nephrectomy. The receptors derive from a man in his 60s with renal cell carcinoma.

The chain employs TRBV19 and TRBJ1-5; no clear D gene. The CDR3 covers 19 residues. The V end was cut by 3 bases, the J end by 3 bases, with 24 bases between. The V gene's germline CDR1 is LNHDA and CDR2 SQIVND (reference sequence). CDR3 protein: CASSMAASHQIYTNQPQHF. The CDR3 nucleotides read TGTGCCAGTAGTATGGCAGCGTCCCATCAGATTTATACCAATCAGCCCCAGCATTTT. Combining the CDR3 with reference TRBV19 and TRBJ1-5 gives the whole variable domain DGGITQSPKYLFRKEGQNVTLSCEQNLNHDAMYWYRQDPGQGLRLIYYSQIVNDFQKGDIAEGYSVSREKKESFPLTVTSAQKNPTAFYLCASSMAASHQIYTNQPQHFGDGTRLSIL.

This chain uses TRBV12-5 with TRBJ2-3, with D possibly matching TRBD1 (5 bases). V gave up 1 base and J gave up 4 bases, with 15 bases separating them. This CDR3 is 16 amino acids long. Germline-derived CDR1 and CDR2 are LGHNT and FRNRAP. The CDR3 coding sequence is TGTGCTAGTGGTTTGGACGCGGTAGGGGCGGCAGATACGCAGTATTTT. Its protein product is CASGLDAVGAADTQYF.

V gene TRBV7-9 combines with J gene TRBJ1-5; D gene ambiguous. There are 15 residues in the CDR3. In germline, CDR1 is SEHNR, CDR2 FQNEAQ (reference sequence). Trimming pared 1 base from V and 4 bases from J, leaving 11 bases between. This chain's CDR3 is CASSLGARGNQPQHF. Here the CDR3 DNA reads TGTGCCAGCAGCTTAGGGGCCAGAGGGAATCAGCCCCAGCATTTT.

The CDR3 DNA sequence: TGTGCCAGCTCACCAGACGGACGGAGGCTCTATGGCTACACCTTC. Amino acid sequence: CASSPDGRRLYGYTF. The chain joins TRBV18 to TRBJ1-2; D is uncertain. The V end lost 2 bases, the J end lost 4 bases, and 14 bases lay between the germline ends. The CDR3 totals 15 residues. Per germline, CDR1 KGHSH and CDR2 LQKENI.

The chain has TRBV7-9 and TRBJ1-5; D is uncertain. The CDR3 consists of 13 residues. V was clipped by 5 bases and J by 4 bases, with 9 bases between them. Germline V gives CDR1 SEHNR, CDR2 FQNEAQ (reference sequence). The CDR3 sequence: CASSREENQPQHF. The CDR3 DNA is TGTGCCAGCAGCCGGGAGGAAAATCAGCCCCAGCATTTT.

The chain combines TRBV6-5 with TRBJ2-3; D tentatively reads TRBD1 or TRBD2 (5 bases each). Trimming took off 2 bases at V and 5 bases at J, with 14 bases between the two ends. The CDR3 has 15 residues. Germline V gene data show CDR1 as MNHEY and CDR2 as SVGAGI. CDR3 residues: CASSYVGRKGDTQYF. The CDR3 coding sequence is TGTGCCAGCAGTTACGTGGGACGCAAAGGAGATACGCAGTATTTT.

The CDR3 loop is CASSSGQVNQPQHF. In DNA form, the CDR3 reads TGCGCCAGCAGCAGCGGGCAGGTCAATCAGCCCCAGCATTTT. The V and J genes are TRBV5-1 and TRBJ1-5, with D uncertain. The germline gives CDR1 SGHRS, CDR2 YFSETQ. The CDR3 spans 14 residues. Trimming took 4 bases from V and 3 from J, leaving 11 bases between them.

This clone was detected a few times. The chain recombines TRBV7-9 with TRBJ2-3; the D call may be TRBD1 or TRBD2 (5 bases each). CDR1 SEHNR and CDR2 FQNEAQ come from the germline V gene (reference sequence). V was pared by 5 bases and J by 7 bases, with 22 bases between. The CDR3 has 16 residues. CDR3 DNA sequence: TGTGCCAGCAGCCCCGTGGGCTGGGGGAGTACGAATACGCAGTATTTT. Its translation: CASSPVGWGSTNTQYF.

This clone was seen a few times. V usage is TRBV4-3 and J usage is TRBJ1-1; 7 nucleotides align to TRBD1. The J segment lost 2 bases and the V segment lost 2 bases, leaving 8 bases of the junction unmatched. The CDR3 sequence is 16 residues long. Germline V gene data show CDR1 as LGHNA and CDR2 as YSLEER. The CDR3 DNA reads TGCGCCAGCAGCCAAAGACAGGGTCCCTCTAACACTGAAGCTTTCTTT. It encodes CASSQRQGPSNTEAFF.

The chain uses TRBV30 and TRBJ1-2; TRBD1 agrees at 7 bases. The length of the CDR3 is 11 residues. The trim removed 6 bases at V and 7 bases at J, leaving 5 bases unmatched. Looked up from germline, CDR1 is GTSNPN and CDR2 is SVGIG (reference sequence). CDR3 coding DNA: TGTGCCTGCCACAGGGGAAGTGGCTACACCTTC. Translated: CACHRGSGYTF.

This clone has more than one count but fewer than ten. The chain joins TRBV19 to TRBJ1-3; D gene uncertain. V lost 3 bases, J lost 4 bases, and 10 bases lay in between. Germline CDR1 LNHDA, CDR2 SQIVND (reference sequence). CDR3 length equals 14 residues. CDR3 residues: CASSIRMWGNTIYF. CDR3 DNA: TGTGCCAGTAGTATTAGGATGTGGGGAAACACCATATATTTT.

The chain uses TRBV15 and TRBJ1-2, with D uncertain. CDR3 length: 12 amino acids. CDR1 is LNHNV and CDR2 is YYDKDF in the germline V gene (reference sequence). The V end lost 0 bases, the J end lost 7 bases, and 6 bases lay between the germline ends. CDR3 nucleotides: TGTGCCACCAGCAGAGAGGGAATTGGCTACACCTTC. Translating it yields CATSREGIGYTF.

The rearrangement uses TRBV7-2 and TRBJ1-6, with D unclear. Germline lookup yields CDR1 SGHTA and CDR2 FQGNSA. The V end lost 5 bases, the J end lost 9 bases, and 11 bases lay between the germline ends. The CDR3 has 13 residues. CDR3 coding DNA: TGTGCCAGCAGCGCAATCGGGGTTTCACCCCTCCACTTT. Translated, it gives CASSAIGVSPLHF.

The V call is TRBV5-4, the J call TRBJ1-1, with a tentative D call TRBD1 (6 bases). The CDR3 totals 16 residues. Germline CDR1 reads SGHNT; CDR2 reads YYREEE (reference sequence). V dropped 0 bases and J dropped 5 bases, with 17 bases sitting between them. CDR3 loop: CASSLGLGGAFTEAFF. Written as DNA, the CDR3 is TGTGCCAGCAGCTTGGGATTGGGGGGCGCCTTTACTGAAGCTTTCTTT.

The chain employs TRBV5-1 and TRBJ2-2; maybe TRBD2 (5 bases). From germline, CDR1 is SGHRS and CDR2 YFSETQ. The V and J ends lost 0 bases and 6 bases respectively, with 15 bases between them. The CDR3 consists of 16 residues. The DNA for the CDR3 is TGCGCCAGCAGCTTGGGTGCGGGCCAACGGTCCGGGGAGCTGTTTTTT. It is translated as CASSLGAGQRSGELFF.

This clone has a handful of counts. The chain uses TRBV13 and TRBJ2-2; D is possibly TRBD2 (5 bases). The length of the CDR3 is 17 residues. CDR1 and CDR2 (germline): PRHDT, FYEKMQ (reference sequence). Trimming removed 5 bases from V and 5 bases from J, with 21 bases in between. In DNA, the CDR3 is TGTGCCAGCAGCCTGACCCTTTCGGGAATAGTTACCGGGGAGCTGTTTTTT. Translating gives CASSLTLSGIVTGELFF. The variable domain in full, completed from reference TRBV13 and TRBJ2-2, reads AAGVIQSPRHLIKEKRETATLKCYPIPRHDTVYWYQQGPGQDPQFLISFYEKMQSDKGSIPDRFSAQQFSDYHSELNMSSLELGDSALYFCASSLTLSGIVTGELFFGEGSRLTVL.

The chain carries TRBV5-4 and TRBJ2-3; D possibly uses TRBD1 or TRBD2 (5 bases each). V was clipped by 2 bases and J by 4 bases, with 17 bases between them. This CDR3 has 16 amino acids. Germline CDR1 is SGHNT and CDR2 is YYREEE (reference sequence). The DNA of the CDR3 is TGTGCCAGCAGCTTCGGGGCAGCCCGGGGCCCAGATACGCAGTATTTT. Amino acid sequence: CASSFGAARGPDTQYF.

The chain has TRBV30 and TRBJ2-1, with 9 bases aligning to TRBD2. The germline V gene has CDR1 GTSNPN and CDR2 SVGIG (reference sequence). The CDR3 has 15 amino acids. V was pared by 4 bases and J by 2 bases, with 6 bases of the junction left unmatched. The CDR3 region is CAWNPASGAYNEQFF. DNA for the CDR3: TGTGCCTGGAATCCGGCTAGCGGGGCCTACAATGAGCAGTTCTTC.

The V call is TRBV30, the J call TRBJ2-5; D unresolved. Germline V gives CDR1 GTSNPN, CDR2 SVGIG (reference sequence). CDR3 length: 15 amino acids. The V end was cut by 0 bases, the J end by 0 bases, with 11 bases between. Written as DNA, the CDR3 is TGTGCCTGGAGTGTACGGAGTCGGAACCAAGAGACCCAGTACTTC. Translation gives CAWSVRSRNQETQYF.

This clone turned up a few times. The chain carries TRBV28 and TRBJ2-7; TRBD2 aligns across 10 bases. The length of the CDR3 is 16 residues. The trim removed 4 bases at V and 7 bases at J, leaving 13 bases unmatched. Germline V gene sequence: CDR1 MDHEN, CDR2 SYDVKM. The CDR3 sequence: CASSSGTSARRGEQYV. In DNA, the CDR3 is TGTGCCAGCAGTTCGGGGACTAGCGCTAGGCGGGGGGAGCAGTACGTC.

In DNA form, the CDR3 reads TGTGCCAGCAGCCAAAGAATAGATAATTCACCCCTCCACTTT. Translated, it gives CASSQRIDNSPLHF. The chain is built from TRBV14 and TRBJ1-6, with D hard to call. In germline, CDR1 is SGHDN, CDR2 FVKESK. V was cut by 2 bases and J by 5 bases, with 7 bases left in between. This CDR3 spans 14 amino acids.

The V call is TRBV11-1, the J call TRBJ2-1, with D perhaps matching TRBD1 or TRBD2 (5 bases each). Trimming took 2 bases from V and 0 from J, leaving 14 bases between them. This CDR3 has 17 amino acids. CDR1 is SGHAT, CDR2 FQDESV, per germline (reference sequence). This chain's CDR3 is CASSLSPAGSSYNEQFF. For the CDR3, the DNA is TGTGCCAGCAGCTTATCTCCAGCAGGGAGCTCCTACAATGAGCAGTTCTTC.

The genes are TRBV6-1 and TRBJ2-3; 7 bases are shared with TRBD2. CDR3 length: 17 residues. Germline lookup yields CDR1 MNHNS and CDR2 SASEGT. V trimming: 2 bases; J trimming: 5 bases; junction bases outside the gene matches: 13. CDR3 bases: TGTGCCAGCAGTGAAATCCTAGCGGCCGGATGGAGAGATACGCAGTATTTT. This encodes CASSEILAAGWRDTQYF.